A single sample gave rise to the 6 T cell receptor beta chains below, sequenced in a study of cytomegalovirus exposure and HLA in healthy donors (dated by TCRdb to about 2017). Libraries were constructed by the immunoSEQ multiplex PCR assay. For the multiplex PCR, a mixture combining 60 forward primers for TCR Vbeta segments and 13 reverse primers for TCR Jbeta segments was used. TCRdb holds this immuneACCESS table with in-frame rearrangements only. Some clones are missing; in checked studies, unresolved V genes explain under half, and the rest has no known cause. This specimen's table enumerates approximately 200,000 clones. The ten most abundant clones make up roughly 0.74% of the sample. Sequenced sample: PBMCs. These receptor sequences come from a boy aged 10-17 years in good health and CMV-seronegative.

CDR3 in amino acids: CASSLNPAGGYEQYF. The DNA of the CDR3 is TGTGCCAGCAGCTTAAACCCCGCAGGGGGCTACGAGCAGTACTTC. The genes are TRBV7-9 and TRBJ2-7; 7 bases map to TRBD1. J was trimmed by 3 bases and V by 2 bases; bases with no gene match: 7. CDR1 and CDR2 (germline): SEHNR, FQNEAQ (reference sequence). This CDR3 contains 15 residues.

CDR3 in amino acids: CASRPQRGQETQYF. Here the CDR3 DNA reads TGTGCCAGCAGACCTCAGCGGGGGCAAGAGACCCAGTACTTC. The rearrangement joins TRBV7-8 to TRBJ2-5, with 8 positions matching TRBD2. Per germline, CDR1 SGHVS and CDR2 FQNEAQ. With 6 bases clipped from V and 2 bases from J, the junction kept 5 bases outside the gene matches. The CDR3 extends over 14 amino acids.

The rearrangement uses TRBV10-3 and TRBJ2-1, with 10 bases identical to TRBD1. CDR1 ENHRY and CDR2 SYGVKD come from the germline V gene. The length of the CDR3 is 14 residues. V lost 10 bases and J lost 3; bases outside the gene matches: 6. The CDR3 nucleotides are TGTGCCACGCACGACAGGGGGCTCTACAATGAGCAGTTCTTC. Residues: CATHDRGLYNEQFF.

The chain carries TRBV30 and TRBJ1-1; unclear D gene. Between the trimmed V and J ends, which lost 3 bases and 4 bases, there was a span of 21 bases. Germline V gene lookup returns CDR1 GTSNPN and CDR2 SVGIG (reference sequence). The CDR3 has 16 amino acids. CDR3: CAWRMTDEGRSTEAFF. Written as DNA, the CDR3 is TGTGCCTGGAGGATGACCGACGAGGGAAGGAGCACTGAAGCTTTCTTT.

The V call is TRBV10-2, the J call TRBJ1-2; tentatively, D is TRBD1 (5 bases). Germline lookup yields CDR1 WSHSY and CDR2 SAAADI. CDR3 length: 13 amino acids. V lost 7 bases to trimming and J lost 8 bases, with 17 bases between them. The CDR3 spells CASTKGEGRGYTF. The CDR3, as DNA: TGCGCCAGCACCAAAGGGGAGGGAAGGGGCTACACCTTC.

The chain has TRBV18 and TRBJ2-5, with TRBD1 identical over 10 bases. This CDR3 is built from 15 residues. Germline V gene sequence: CDR1 KGHSH, CDR2 LQKENI. The V gene end was trimmed by 2 bases and the J gene end by 4 bases; junction bases not matched to a gene: 4. CDR3 nucleotide sequence: TGTGCCAGCTCACCATTTGGGACAGGGGTAGAGACCCAGTACTTC. It specifies CASSPFGTGVETQYF.